Included here is one TCR beta chain sequence, with context. CDR1 SQVTM and CDR2 ANQGSEA come from the germline V gene. V was trimmed by 6 bases and J by 3 bases, leaving 9 bases between them. CDR3 size: 12 residues. This entry belongs to a study of response to subunit inactivated influenza vaccine. TCRdb passed the RT-PCR reads through MiXCR, listing each CDR3 protein once. The table lists around 570,000 distinct CDR3 sequences, about 11% of them singletons. This same sample was also taken into another study, of T cells expressing NK-cell markers. From that paper: Making the TCR beta cDNA relied on 5'RACE template switching with UMIs. What restricted sorting to alpha-beta TCR T cells in several experiments was an anti-gamma-delta TCR antibody. A handful of donors showed these clonotypes also leading the CD3+CD56-NKG2C+ fraction.

The material was PBMCs from blood, obtained on the day of vaccination. This TCR came from a man aged 45 to 65 who received an inactivated influenza vaccine. The chain couples TRBV29-1 to TRBJ1-5; D is ambiguous. The CDR3 DNA reads as TGCAGCGTGCGGGAGACCAATCAGCCCCAGCATTTT. It yields the protein CSVRETNQPQHF.